The sequence of this TCR beta chain was determined in a study of post-analysis software for immune sequencing data. Broader study findings: The study found TRBV5-6, TRBV5-1 and TRBV20-1 among five TRBV segments more frequent in patients than controls.

There are 15 residues in the CDR3. V lost 2 bases and J lost 3; bases outside the gene matches: 5. Germline V CDR1 and CDR2: LGHDT, YNNKEL (reference sequence). TCR beta cDNA libraries had unique molecular identifiers. TCRdb re-derived calls from the PCR reads in MiXCR, one entry per CDR3 protein. This table has some 800,000 distinct CDR3 sequences, about 43% appearing once. This clonotype was found a few times. Its cognate antigen is unknown. The sample consisted of blood. The chain carries TRBV3-1 and TRBJ2-7; 9 bases are shared with TRBD1. The source of this sequence is a girl aged 5-17 years with multiple sclerosis. CDR3: CASSQTGTGNYEQYF. In DNA, the CDR3 is TGTGCCAGCAGCCAAACCGGGACAGGGAACTACGAGCAGTACTTC.